This section outlines one TCR beta chain sequence together with its context. Its antigen is not known. This CDR3 has 15 amino acids. V was pared by 1 base and J by 0 bases, with 1 base of the junction left unmatched. Germline V gives CDR1 SGHDN, CDR2 FVKESK. Samples came from healthy bone marrow donors. The sample belongs to a study of cytomegalovirus exposure and HLA in healthy donors. Study conclusions and caveats: The productive fraction for most TCR beta V segments was about 90% or about 30% in an earlier analysis. Analysis performed later showed TCR beta chains linked to HLA being more clonally expanded than equally common others.

PCR was performed using 60 Vbeta and 13 Jbeta primers. Using immunoSEQ multiplex PCR, the repertoire was profiled, and TCRdb retains in-frame clones only, with some absent. The sample records 35,000 to 45,000 clones, roughly half being singletons. The sample consisted of PBMCs. The source is a man aged 55-75 years in good health and CMV-seronegative. V and J are TRBV14 and TRBJ2-3; 7 bases match TRBD2. The CDR3 spells CASSQGSGSTDTQYF. The CDR3 DNA reads as TGTGCCAGCAGCCAAGGTAGCGGGAGCACAGATACGCAGTATTTT.